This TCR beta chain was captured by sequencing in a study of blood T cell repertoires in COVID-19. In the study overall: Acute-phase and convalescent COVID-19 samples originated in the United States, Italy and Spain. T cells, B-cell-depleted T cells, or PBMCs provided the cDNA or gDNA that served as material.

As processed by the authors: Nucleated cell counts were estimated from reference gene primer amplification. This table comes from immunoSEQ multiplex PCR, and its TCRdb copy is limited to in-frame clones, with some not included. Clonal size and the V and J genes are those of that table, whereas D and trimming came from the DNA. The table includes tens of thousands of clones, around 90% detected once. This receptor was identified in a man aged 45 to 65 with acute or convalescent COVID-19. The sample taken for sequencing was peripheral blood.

CDR3 loop: CATSIEGAGNSPLHF. In DNA, the CDR3 is TGTGCCACCAGCATTGAGGGGGCTGGTAATTCACCCCTCCACTTT. V gene TRBV15 combines with J gene TRBJ1-6, with TRBD1 matching 7 bases. CDR1 and CDR2 (germline): LNHNV, YYDKDF (reference sequence). The V and J ends lost 4 bases and 6 bases, in that order; junction bases with no gene match: 6. The CDR3 runs to 15 residues. The variable domain in full, completed from reference TRBV15 and TRBJ1-6, reads DAMVIQNPRYQVTQFGKPVTLSCSQTLNHNVMYWYQQKSSQAPKLLFHYYDKDFNNEADTPDNFQSRRPNTSFCFLDIRSPGLGDTAMYLCATSIEGAGNSPLHFGNGTRLTVT.